The following is a T cell receptor (beta chain) sequence with its context. This specimen belongs to a study of blood T cell repertoires in COVID-19. The germline V gene encodes CDR1 SEHNR and CDR2 FQNEAQ (reference sequence). With 5 bases clipped from V and 1 base from J, the junction kept 8 bases outside the gene matches. This CDR3 has 16 residues. Here immunoSEQ multiplex PCR was the method, and the copy in TCRdb shows in-frame clones only, minus some. The sample shows 300,000 to 400,000 clones, roughly 85% of them seen only once. The study recruited exposed participants who had met a COVID-19 case within 2 weeks before entry.

The chain combines TRBV7-9 with TRBJ2-5; TRBD1 agrees at 9 bases. Sample: PBMCs or T cells enriched from blood (not recorded which). The sequence was obtained from a woman aged 30 to 39 who had been exposed to COVID-19. The CDR3 DNA reads TGTGCCAGCAGCCCTGGGGACAGGGCGGGCCAAGAGACCCAGTACTTC. This encodes CASSPGDRAGQETQYF. The full variable domain, rest sourced from reference TRBV7-9 and TRBJ2-5, is DTGVSQNPRHKITKRGQNVTFRCDPISEHNRLYWYRQTLGQGPEFLTYFQNEAQLEKSRLLSDRFSAERPKGSFSTLEIQRTEQGDSAMYLCASSPGDRAGQETQYFGPGTRLLVL.